This TCR beta chain derives from a study of shared clonotypes between healthy human individuals. TCRdb's table, derived via immunoSEQ multiplex PCR, lists solely in-frame clones and lacks some. The sample has roughly 2.2 million clones; more than 85% are singletons. CDR1 and CDR2 (germline): SGHRS, YFSETQ. CDR3 length equals 11 residues. The V end lost 9 bases, the J end lost 1 base, and 8 bases lay between the germline ends. Only one count was recorded for this clone. Sequences were obtained from naive CD4+ T cells from PBMCs. Described subset: CD45RA+ positively selected. The TCR sequence derives from a man between 18 and 35 years old in good health. Some clones in this sample may be carry-over from other donors' samples. This chain links TRBV5-1 with TRBJ2-7; D is perhaps TRBD2 (5 bases). For the CDR3, the DNA is TGCGCCACAGAGGGTTCCTACGAGCAGTACTTC. Translated, it gives CATEGSYEQYF.